This TCR beta chain comes out of a study of cytomegalovirus exposure and HLA in healthy donors. J was trimmed by 4 bases and V by 1 base; bases with no gene match: 7. Germline CDR1 and CDR2: SGDLS and YYNGEE. The CDR3 spans 16 residues. The PCR was carried out with 60 Vbeta primers and 13 Jbeta primers. Generated by immunoSEQ multiplex PCR, the TCRdb table keeps only in-frame clones and is missing some. The table lists about 160,000 clones, approximately 80% of them singletons. The V and J genes are TRBV9 and TRBJ2-1; 8 nucleotides align to TRBD2. The TCR originated in a woman aged 25 to 45 in good health and CMV-seronegative. The sequencing input was PBMCs. The CDR3 sequence: CASSVTGRASYNEQFF. In nucleotides, the CDR3 is TGTGCCAGCAGCGTAACCGGGAGGGCCTCATACAATGAGCAGTTCTTC.